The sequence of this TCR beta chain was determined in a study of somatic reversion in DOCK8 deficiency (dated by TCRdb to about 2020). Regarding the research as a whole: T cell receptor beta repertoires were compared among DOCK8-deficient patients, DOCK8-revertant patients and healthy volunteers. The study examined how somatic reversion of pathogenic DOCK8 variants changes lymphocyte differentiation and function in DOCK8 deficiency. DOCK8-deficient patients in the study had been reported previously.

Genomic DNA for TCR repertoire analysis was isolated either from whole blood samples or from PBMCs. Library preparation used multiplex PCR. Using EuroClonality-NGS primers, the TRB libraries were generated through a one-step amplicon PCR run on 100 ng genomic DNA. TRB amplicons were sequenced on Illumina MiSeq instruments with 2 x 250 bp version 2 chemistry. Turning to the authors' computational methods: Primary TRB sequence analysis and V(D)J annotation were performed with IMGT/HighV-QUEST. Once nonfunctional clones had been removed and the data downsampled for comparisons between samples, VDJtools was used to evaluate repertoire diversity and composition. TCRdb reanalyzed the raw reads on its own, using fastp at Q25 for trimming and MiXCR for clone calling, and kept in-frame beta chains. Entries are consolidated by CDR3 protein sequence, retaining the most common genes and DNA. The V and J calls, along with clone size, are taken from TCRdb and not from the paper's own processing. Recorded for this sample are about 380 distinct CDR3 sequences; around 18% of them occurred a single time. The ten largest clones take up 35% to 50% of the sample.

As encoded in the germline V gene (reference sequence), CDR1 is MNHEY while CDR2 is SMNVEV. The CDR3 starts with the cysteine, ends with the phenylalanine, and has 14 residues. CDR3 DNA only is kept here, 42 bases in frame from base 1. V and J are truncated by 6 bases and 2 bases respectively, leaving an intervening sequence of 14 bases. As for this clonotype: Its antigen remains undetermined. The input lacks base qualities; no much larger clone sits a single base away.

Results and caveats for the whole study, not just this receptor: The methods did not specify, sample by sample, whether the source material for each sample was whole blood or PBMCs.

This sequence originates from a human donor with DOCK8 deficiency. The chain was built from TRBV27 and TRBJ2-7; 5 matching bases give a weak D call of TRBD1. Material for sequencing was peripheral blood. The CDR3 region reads CASSSKGWAYEQYF. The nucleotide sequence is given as TGTGCCAGCAGCTCTAAGGGGTGGGCCTACGAGCAGTACTTC.